This T cell receptor (beta chain) emerged from a study of breast tumors, draining lymph nodes, adjacent tissues. The lymph nodes were axillary draining lymph nodes from breast cancer patients. CDR1 SNHLY and CDR2 FYNNEI come from the germline V gene. The CDR3 has 13 residues. Trimming left V 1 base short and J 6 bases short, with 7 bases between. MiXCR, applied by TCRdb to the multiplex PCR reads, yields one record per CDR3 protein. Of 150,000 to 200,000 distinct CDR3 sequences in the sample, approximately 30% were seen once. The TCR sequence derives from a female donor with breast cancer. Some clones in this sample may be carry-over from other donors' samples. The V call is TRBV2, the J call TRBJ2-1; maybe TRBD2 (6 bases). Sequenced input: axillary lymph node tissue. The CDR3, as DNA: TGTGCCAGCAGTGAAGGGAGGGCCAATGAGCAGTTCTTC. Protein sequence: CASSEGRANEQFF.